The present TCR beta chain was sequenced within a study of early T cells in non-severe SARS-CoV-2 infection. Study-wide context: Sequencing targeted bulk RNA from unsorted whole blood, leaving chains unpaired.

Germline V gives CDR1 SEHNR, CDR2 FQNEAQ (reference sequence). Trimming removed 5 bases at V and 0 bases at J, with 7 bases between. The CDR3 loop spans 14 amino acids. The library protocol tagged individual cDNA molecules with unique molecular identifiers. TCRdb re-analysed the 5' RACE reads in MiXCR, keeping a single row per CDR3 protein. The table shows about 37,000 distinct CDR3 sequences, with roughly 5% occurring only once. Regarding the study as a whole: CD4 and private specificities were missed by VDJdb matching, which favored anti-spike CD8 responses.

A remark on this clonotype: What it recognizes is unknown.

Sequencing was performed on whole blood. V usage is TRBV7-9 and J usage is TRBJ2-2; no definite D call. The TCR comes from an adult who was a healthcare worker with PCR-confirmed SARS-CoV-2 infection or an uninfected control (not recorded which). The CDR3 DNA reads TGTGCCAGCAGCCCTAACCCGAACACCGGGGAGCTGTTTTTT. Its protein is CASSPNPNTGELFF. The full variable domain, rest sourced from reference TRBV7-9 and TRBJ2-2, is DTGVSQNPRHKITKRGQNVTFRCDPISEHNRLYWYRQTLGQGPEFLTYFQNEAQLEKSRLLSDRFSAERPKGSFSTLEIQRTEQGDSAMYLCASSPNPNTGELFFGEGSRLTVL.